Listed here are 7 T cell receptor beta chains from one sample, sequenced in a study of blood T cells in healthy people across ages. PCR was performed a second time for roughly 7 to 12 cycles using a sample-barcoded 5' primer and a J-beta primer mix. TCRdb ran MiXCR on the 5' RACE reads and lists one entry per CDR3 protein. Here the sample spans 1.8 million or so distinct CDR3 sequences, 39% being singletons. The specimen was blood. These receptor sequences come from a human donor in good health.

The CDR3: CASSQGLLKKNTIYF. CDR3 sequence (DNA): TGTGCCAGCAGCCAGGGGCTTCTTAAGAAGAACACCATATATTTT. J is TRBJ1-3 and V is TRBV6-1; D possibly corresponds to TRBD1 (6 bases). CDR3 length: 15 amino acids. Germline CDR1 is MNHNS and CDR2 is SASEGT. V was trimmed by 6 bases and J by 7 bases, leaving 19 bases between them.

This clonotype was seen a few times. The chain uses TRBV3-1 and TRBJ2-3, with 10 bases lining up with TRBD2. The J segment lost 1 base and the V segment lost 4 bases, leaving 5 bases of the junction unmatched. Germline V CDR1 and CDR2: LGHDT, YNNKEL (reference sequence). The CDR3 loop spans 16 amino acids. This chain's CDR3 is CASSLPSGGRTDTQYF. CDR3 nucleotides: TGTGCCAGCAGCCTTCCTAGCGGGGGACGCACAGATACGCAGTATTTT.

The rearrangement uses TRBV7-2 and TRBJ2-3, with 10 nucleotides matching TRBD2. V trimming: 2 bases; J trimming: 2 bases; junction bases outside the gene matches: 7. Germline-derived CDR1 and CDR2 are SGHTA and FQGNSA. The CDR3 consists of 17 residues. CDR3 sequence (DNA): TGTGCCAGCAGCTTACCCTCTAGCGGGGGAGACACAGATACGCAGTATTTT. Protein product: CASSLPSSGGDTDTQYF.

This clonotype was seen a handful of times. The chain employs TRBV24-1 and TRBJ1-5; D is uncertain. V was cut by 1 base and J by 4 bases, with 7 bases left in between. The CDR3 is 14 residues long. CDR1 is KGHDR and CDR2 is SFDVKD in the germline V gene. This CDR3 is CATSDFTGNQPQHF. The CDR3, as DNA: TGTGCCACCAGTGATTTTACCGGTAATCAGCCCCAGCATTTT.

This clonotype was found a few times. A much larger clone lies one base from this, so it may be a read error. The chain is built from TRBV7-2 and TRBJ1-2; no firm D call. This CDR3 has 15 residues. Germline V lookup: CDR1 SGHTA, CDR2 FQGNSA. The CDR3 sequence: CASNLDPNSVHGYTF. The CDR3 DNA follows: TGTGCCAGCAACTTAGATCCTAATTCGGTCCATGGCTACACCTTC.

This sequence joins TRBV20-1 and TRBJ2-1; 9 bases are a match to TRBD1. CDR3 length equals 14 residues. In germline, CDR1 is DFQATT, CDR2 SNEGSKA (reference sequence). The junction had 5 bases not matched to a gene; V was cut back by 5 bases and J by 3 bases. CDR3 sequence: CSASGTGIYNEQFF. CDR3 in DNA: TGCAGTGCTTCCGGGACAGGGATCTACAATGAGCAGTTCTTC.

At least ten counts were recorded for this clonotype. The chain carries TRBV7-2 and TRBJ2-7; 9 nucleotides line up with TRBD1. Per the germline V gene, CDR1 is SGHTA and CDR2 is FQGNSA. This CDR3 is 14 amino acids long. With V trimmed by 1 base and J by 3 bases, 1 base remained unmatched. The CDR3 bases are TGTGCCAGCAGCTTAGACAGGGGGCTCTACGAGCAGTACTTC. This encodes CASSLDRGLYEQYF.